This T cell receptor (beta chain) was retrieved from a study of blood T cell repertoires in COVID-19. V trimming: 4 bases; J trimming: 2 bases; junction bases outside the gene matches: 6. Germline V lookup: CDR1 SGHRS, CDR2 YFSETQ. The CDR3 sequence is 15 residues long. Only in-frame clones appear in the TCRdb table, and some are missing; sequencing was by immunoSEQ multiplex PCR. There are tens of thousands of clones in the sample; approximately 84% occur only once, and about 4.1% lies in the top ten. Sequences were obtained from peripheral blood. This rearrangement joins TRBV5-1 to TRBJ2-3; 8 nucleotides line up with TRBD2. The sequence was obtained from a middle-aged man with active COVID-19. The chain's CDR3 is CASSPGTRYTDTQYF. In DNA form, the CDR3 reads TGCGCCAGCAGCCCCGGGACTAGGTACACAGATACGCAGTATTTT.